The rows below give T cell receptor beta chains drawn from one sample of a study of blood T cell repertoires in COVID-19. Assay used: immunoSEQ multiplex PCR; TCRdb lists only in-frame clones, some missing. The table lists approximately 150,000 clones, 83% of them singletons, with 2% to 2.5% in the top ten. Material for sequencing was peripheral blood. The receptors here all came from a woman aged 80 or older with acute or convalescent COVID-19. Each CDR3 is given with its conserved first and last residue. The D gene is left open where the match is weak. Only some rows state a clone size, as once, few, many or a class for expanded clones.

J | V | length | size | D | CDR3
TRBJ2-5 | TRBV5-6 | 14 | - | - | CASSPHRLGETQYF
TRBJ2-7 | TRBV5-6 | 15 | - | TRBD1 | CASSLQSTGKDEQYF
TRBJ2-3 | TRBV19 | 16 | - | TRBD2 | CASSTRLAGRTDTQYF
TRBJ2-6 | TRBV7-6 | 15 | - | TRBD1 | CASSRTGVGANVLTF
TRBJ2-2 | TRBV5-1 | 15 | - | TRBD1 | CASSFRTGQAGELFF
TRBJ2-7 | TRBV25-1 | 16 | - | TRBD1 | CASSAPGDRGVYEQYF
TRBJ1-2 | TRBV5-1 | 14 | - | - | CASSLQPAGDGYTF
TRBJ2-3 | TRBV10-3 | 15 | - | - | CAINDQQGSTDTQYF
TRBJ2-5 | TRBV5-1 | 14 | - | - | CASSPGKNQETQYF
TRBJ2-2 | TRBV4-1 | 18 | few | TRBD2 | CASSQGLAGLPNTGELFF
TRBJ1-6 | TRBV5-1 | 17 | - | TRBD1 | CASSLYTMGQDNSPLHF
TRBJ1-1 | TRBV3-1/TRBV3-2 | 15 | - | TRBD1 | CASSHDRGYNTEAFF
TRBJ2-5 | TRBV7-2 | 14 | - | - | CASSLNRGQETQYF
TRBJ2-7 | TRBV5-6 | 16 | - | - | CASSLRATGDRYEQYF
TRBJ2-1 | TRBV7-2 | 19 | - | - | CASSLVSSVIRTPGHQQFF
TRBJ1-2 | TRBV6-5 | 14 | - | - | CASSYSGGADGYTF
TRBJ1-2 | TRBV3-1/TRBV3-2 | 13 | - | - | CASNLQGMRGYTF
TRBJ1-1 | TRBV6-5 | 14 | - | TRBD1 | CASSRDRSNTEAFF
TRBJ2-1 | TRBV2 | 16 | - | - | CASSDDWGVSYNEQFF
TRBJ2-5 | TRBV6-5 | 13 | - | - | CASSRDIQETQYF
TRBJ2-5 | TRBV25-1 | 13 | - | TRBD1 | CASSRQGQETQYF
TRBJ2-7 | TRBV6-2/TRBV6-3 | 13 | - | - | CASSAQGSYEQYF
TRBJ2-1 | TRBV10-2 | 15 | once | TRBD2 | CASSDSLAAGDEQFF
TRBJ1-1 | TRBV7-3 | 13 | - | - | CASRQDKNTEAFF
TRBJ1-1 | TRBV27 | 17 | - | - | CASSLSGGTGLNTEAFF
TRBJ1-1 | TRBV5-1 | 15 | once | - | CASSFIPGVNTEAFF